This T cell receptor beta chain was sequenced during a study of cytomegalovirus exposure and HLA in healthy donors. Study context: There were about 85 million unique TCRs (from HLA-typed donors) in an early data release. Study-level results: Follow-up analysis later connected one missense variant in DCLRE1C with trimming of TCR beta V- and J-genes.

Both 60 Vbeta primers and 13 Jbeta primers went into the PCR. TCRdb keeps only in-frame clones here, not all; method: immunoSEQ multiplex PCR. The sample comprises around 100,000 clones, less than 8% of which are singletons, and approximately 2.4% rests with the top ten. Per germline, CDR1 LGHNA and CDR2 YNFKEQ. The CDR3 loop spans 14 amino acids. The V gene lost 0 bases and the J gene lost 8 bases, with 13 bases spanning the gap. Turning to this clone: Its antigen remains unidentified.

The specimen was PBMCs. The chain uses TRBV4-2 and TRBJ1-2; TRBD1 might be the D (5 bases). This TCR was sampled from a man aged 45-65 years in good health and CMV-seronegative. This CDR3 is CASSQDRQGGGYTF. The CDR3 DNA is TGTGCCAGCAGCCAAGATAGGCAGGGTGGCGGCTACACCTTC.